This T cell receptor (beta chain) came from a study of glioma-infiltrating T cells. Amplification of TCR alpha and beta CDR3 regions from RNA used iRepertoire nested multiplex PCR. Tissue mRNA or PBMC total RNA, roughly 90-400 ng, went into one-step reverse transcription and amplification. In TCRdb, the multiplex PCR reads were re-called with MiXCR into one record per CDR3 protein. This table has some 180,000 distinct CDR3 sequences, 32% appearing once. Looked up from germline, CDR1 is MNHEY and CDR2 is SMNVEV (reference sequence). The CDR3 spans 14 residues. Trimming removed 3 bases from V and 2 bases from J; junction bases left unmatched: 1. This clonotype was seen many times. No antigen is known for it. Study results and caveats: Gliomas, especially low-grade, showed above-expected tissue-blood divergence; non-neoplastic patients showed below. CDR3 overlap between tissue and blood was very small.

Sequencing was done on a sample of glioma tissue, nonneoplastic brain tissue, or PBMCs (not recorded which). This receptor was identified in a human donor with low-grade glioma or glioblastoma, undergoing nonglioma brain surgery, or in good health (not recorded which). The rearrangement links TRBV27 to TRBJ2-3; TRBD1 matches at 8 bases. The CDR3 coding sequence is TGTGCCAGCAGTTTGGACAGGGCCACAGATACGCAGTATTTT. Its translation is CASSLDRATDTQYF.